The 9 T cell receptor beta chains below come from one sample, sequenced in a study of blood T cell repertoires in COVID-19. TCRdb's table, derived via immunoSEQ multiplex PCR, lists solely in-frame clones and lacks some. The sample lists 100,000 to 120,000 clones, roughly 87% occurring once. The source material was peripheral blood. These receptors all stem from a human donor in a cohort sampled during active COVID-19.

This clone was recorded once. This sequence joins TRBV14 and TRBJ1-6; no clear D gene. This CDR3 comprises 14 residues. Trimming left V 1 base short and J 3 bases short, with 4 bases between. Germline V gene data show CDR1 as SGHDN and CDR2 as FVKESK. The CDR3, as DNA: TGTGCCAGCAGCCAAGGCAGCTATAATTCACCCCTCCACTTT. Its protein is CASSQGSYNSPLHF.

Here the CDR3 DNA reads TGTGCCAGCAGTAATAGCAATCAGCCCCAGCATTTT. It specifies CASSNSNQPQHF. The rearrangement joins TRBV9 to TRBJ1-5; D remains unclear. V was shortened by 5 bases and J by 0 bases, with 3 bases between the two germline ends. The CDR3 covers 12 residues. Germline CDR1 and CDR2: SGDLS and YYNGEE.

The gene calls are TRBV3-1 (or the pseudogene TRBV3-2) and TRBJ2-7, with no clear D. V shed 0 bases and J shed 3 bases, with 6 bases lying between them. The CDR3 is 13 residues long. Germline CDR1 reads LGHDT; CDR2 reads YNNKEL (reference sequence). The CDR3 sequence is CASSQDSDYEQYF. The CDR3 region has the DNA TGTGCCAGCAGCCAAGATTCAGACTACGAGCAGTACTTC.

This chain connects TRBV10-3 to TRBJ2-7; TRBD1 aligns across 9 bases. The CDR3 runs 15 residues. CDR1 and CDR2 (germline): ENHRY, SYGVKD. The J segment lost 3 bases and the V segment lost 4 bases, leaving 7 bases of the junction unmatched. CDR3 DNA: TGTGCCATCAGTGGACCACAGGGGGCTGACTACGAGCAGTACTTC. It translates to CAISGPQGADYEQYF.

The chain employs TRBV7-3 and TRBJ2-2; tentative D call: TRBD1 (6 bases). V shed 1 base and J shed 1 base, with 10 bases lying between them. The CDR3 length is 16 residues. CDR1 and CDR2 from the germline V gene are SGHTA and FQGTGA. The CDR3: CASSLIPTGNTGELFF. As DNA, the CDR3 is TGTGCCAGCAGCTTAATTCCGACAGGGAACACCGGGGAGCTGTTTTTT.

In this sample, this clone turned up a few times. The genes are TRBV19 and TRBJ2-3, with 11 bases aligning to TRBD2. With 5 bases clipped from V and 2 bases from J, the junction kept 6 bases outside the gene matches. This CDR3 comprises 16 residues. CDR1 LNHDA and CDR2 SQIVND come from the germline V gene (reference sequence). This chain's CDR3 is CASSYTSGSFTDTQYF. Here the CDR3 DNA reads TGTGCCAGTAGTTACACTAGCGGGAGCTTCACAGATACGCAGTATTTT.

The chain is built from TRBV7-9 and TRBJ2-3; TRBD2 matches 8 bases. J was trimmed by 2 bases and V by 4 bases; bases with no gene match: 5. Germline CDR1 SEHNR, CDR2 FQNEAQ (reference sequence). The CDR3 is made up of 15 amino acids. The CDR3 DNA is TGTGCCAGCAGCTCCCGGGAGGGGAACACAGATACGCAGTATTTT. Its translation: CASSSREGNTDTQYF.

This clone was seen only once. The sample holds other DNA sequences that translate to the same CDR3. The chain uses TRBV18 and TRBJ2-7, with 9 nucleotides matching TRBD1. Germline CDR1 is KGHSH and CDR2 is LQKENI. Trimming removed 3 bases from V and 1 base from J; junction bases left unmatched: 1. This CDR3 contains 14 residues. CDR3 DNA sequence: TGTGCCAGCTCACCCGGGACAGGGTCCTACGAGCAGTACTTC. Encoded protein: CASSPGTGSYEQYF.

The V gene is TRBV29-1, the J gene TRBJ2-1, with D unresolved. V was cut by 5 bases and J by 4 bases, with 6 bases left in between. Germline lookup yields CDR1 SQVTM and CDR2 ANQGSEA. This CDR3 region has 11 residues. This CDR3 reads CSVLVYNEQFF. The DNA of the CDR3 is TGCAGCGTTCTCGTTTACAATGAGCAGTTCTTC.